This TCR beta chain was identified in a study of CD8 T cells in Susac syndrome. Points on this clonotype: The antigen is unknown.

Study outcomes and limitations: As the study acknowledged, the number of individuals in its TCR sequencing and HLA analysis was relatively small. About 16 Susac-specific public clones were found in total CD8+ repertoires and four to six in CD8+ TEMRA repertoires. It was in TEMRA cells and active patients that Susac CD8+ clonal expansion peaked.

The CDR3 extends over 13 amino acids. Germline V lookup: CDR1 SGDLS, CDR2 YYNGEE. With 0 bases removed from V and 5 bases from J, the gap between germline ends came to 8 bases. Roughly 0.45 to 1 ug RNA was reverse transcribed with random hexamers. Across 54 Vbeta and 13 Jbeta, immunoSEQ multiplex PCR amplified TCR beta CDR3. A single record per CDR3 protein comes from TCRdb applying MiXCR to the immunoSEQ multiplex PCR reads. The sample yields 120,000 or so distinct CDR3 sequences, around 94% seen once. The V call is TRBV9, the J call TRBJ2-5; no reliable D call. Sample: CD8+ T cells from PBMCs. This receptor was taken from a human donor with Susac syndrome. CDR3 nucleotides: TGTGCCAGCAGCGTAGAGAATGGGGAGACCCAGTACTTC. Its translation: CASSVENGETQYF.